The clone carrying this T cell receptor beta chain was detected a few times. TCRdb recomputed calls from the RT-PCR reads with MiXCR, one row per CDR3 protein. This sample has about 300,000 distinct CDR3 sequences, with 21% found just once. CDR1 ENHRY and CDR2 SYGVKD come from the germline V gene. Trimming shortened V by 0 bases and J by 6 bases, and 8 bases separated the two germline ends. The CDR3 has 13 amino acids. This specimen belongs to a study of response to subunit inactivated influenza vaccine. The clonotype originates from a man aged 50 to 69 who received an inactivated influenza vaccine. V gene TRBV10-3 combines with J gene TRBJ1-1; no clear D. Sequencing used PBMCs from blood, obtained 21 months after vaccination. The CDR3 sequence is CAISESVKAEAFF. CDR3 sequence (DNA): TGTGCCATCAGTGAGTCGGTAAAGGCTGAAGCTTTCTTT.